These 2 T cell receptor beta chains share one sample of origin, sequenced in a study of OX40 agonist ivuxolimab in advanced cancers. Sequenced by immunoSEQ multiplex PCR; TCRdb stores in-frame clones only, minus some. The sample has some 30,000 clones, about four fifths seen once; the top ten hold 22%. Sequenced here: CD4+ or CD8+ T cells sorted from blood, sampled in a trial of the OX40 agonist ivuxolimab. The receptors stem from an adult with an advanced solid tumor such as melanoma, head and neck, liver or kidney cancer.

This clone has only one observation. This sequence joins TRBV12-2 and TRBJ1-2; the table's D call of TRBD1 was not tested on the DNA. TRBV12-2 is a recognized pseudogene. The CDR3 runs 16 residues. The CDR3 DNA is TGTGCAAGTCGCTTAAGTTCGTCAGTACCAAACTATGGCTACACCTTC. It encodes CASRLSSSVPNYGYTF.

This CDR3 is CASSHPAALEQYF. CDR3 bases: TGTGCCAGCAGCCACCCCGCCGCCCTCGAGCAGTACTTC. The chain couples TRBV7-9 to TRBJ2-7; D ambiguous. V was trimmed by 5 bases and J by 6 bases, leaving 14 bases between them. The CDR3 contains 13 residues. The germline CDR1 and CDR2 sequences are SEHNR and FQNEAQ (reference sequence).